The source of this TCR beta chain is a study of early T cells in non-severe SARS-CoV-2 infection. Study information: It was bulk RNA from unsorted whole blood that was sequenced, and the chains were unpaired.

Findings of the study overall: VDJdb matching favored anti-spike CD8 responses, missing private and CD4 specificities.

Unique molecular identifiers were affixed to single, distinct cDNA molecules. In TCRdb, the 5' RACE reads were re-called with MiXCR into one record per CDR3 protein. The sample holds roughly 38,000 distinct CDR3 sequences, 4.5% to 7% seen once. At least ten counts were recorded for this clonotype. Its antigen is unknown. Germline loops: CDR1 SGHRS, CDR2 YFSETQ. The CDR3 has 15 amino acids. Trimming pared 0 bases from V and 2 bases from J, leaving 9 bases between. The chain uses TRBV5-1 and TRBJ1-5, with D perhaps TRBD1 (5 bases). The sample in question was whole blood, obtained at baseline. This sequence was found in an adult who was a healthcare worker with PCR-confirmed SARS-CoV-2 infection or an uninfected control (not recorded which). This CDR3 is CASSLEGIGNQPQHF. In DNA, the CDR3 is TGCGCCAGCAGCTTGGAGGGGATTGGCAATCAGCCCCAGCATTTT.